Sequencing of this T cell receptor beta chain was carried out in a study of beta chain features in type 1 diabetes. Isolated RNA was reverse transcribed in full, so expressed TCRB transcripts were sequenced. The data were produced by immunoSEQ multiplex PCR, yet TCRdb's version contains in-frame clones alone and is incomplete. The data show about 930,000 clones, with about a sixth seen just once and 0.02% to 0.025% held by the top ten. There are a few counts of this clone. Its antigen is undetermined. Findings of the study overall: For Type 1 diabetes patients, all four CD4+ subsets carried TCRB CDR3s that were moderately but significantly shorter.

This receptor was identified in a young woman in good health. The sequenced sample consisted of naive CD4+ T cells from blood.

The CDR3 reads CASSQGPAVGELFF. The CDR3 coding sequence is TGTGCCAGCAGCCAAGGCCCCGCGGTCGGGGAGCTGTTTTTT. V is TRBV4-2 and J is TRBJ2-2; D is unresolved. The germline gives CDR1 LGHNA, CDR2 YNFKEQ. Trimming took 1 base from V and 7 from J, leaving 10 bases between them. This CDR3 comprises 14 residues.